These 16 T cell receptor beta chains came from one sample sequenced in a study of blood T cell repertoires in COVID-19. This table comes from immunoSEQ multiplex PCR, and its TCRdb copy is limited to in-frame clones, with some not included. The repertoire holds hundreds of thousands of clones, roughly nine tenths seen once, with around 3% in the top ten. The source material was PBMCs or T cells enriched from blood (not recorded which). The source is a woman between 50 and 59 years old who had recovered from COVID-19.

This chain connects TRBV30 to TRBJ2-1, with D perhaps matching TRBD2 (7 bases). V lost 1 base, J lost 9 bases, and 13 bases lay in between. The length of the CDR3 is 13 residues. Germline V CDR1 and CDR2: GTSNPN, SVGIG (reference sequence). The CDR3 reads CAWSGGGGGEQFF. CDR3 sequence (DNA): TGTGCCTGGAGTGGCGGGGGCGGAGGTGAGCAGTTCTTC.

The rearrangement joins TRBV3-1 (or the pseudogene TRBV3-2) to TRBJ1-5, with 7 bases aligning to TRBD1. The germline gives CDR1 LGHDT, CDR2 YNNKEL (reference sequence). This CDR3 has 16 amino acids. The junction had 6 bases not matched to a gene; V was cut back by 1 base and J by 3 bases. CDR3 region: CASSQGSQGYNQPQHF. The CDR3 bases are TGTGCCAGCAGCCAAGGTTCACAGGGGTACAATCAGCCCCAGCATTTT.

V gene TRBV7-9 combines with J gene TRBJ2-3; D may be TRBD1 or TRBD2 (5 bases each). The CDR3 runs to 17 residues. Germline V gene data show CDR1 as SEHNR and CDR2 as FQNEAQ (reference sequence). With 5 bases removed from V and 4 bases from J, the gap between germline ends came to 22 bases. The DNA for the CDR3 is TGTGCCAGCAGCAGGGGAGCTTCAGTAGGAGCGGCAGATACGCAGTATTTT. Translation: CASSRGASVGAADTQYF.

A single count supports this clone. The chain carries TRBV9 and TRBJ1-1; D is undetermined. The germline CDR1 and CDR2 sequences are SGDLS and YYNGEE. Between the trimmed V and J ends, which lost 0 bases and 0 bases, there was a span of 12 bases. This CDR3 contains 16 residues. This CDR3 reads CASSVVVNSLNTEAFF. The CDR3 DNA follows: TGTGCCAGCAGCGTAGTAGTGAACAGTCTGAACACTGAAGCTTTCTTT.

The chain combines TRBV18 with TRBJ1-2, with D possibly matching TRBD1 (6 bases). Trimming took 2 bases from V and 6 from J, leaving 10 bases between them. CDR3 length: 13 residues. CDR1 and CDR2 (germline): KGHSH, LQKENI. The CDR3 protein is CASSPNYRDGYTF. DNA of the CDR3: TGTGCCAGCTCACCAAATTACAGGGATGGCTACACCTTC.

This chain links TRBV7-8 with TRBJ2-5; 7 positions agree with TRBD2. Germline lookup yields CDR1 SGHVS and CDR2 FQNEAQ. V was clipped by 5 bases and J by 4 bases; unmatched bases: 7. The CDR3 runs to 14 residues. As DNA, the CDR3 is TGTGCCAGCAGCCGAGGACTAGATCTAGAGACCCAGTACTTC. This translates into CASSRGLDLETQYF.

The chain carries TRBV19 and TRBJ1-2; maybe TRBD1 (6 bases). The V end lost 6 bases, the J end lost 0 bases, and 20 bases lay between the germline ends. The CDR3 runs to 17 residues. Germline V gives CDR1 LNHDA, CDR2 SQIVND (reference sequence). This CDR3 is CASRKKDSLDSNYGYTF. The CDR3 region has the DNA TGTGCCAGTAGAAAAAAGGACAGCCTCGATTCTAACTATGGCTACACCTTC.

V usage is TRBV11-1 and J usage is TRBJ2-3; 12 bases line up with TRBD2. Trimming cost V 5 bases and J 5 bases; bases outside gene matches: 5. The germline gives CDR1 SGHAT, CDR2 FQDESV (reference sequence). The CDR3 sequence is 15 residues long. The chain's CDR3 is CASSPTSGRGDTQYF. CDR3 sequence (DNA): TGTGCCAGCAGCCCGACTAGCGGGAGAGGAGATACGCAGTATTTT. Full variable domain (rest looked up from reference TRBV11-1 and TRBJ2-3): EAEVAQSPRYKITEKSQAVAFWCDPISGHATLYWYRQILGQGPELLVQFQDESVVDDSQLPKDRFSAERLKGVDSTLKIQPAELGDSAMYLCASSPTSGRGDTQYFGPGTRLTVL.

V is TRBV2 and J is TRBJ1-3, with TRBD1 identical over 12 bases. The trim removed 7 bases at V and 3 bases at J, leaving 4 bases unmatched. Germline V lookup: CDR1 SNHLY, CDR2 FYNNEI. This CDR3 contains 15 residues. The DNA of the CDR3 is TGTGCCAGCATGGGACAGGGGGCGCTTGGAAACACCATATATTTT. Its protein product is CASMGQGALGNTIYF.

The CDR3 loop is CASREGASSGYTF. For the CDR3, the DNA is TGTGCCAGCAGGGAGGGGGCGTCTTCTGGCTACACCTTC. V gene TRBV5-6 combines with J gene TRBJ1-2; 7 bases fit TRBD1. The V segment lost 5 bases and the J segment 7 bases; nucleotides outside the gene matches: 8. CDR1 is SGHDT and CDR2 is YYEEEE in the germline V gene. CDR3 length: 13 residues.

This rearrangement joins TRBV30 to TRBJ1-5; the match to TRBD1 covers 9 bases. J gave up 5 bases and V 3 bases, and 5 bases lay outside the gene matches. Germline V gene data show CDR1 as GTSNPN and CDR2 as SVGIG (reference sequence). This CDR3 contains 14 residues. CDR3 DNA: TGTGCCTGGAGCGCCGGGACAGGGTATCAGCCCCAGCATTTT. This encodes CAWSAGTGYQPQHF.

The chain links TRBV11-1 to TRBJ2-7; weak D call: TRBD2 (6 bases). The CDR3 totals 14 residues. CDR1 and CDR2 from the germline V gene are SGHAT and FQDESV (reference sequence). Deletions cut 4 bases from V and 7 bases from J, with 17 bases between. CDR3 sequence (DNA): TGTGCCAGCAGCTACGAGGGACTGTTCGGGGAGCAGTACTTC. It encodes CASSYEGLFGEQYF.

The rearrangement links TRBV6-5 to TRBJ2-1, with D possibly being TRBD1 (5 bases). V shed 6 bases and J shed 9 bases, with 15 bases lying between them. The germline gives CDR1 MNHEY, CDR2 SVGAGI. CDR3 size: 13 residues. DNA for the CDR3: TGTGCCAGCAGCCGGACATCGACACCTGAGCAGTTCTTC. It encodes CASSRTSTPEQFF.

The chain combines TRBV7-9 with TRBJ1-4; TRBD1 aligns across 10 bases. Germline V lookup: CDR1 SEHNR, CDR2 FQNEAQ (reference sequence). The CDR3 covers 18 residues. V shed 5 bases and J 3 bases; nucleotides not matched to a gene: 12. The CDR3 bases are TGTGCCAGCAGCCATCCCCGGGACAGGGGTTCACCTAATGAAAAACTGTTTTTT. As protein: CASSHPRDRGSPNEKLFF.

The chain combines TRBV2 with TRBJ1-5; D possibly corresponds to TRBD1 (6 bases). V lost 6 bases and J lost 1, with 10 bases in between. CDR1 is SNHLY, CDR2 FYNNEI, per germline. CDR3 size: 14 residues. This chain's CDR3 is CASRGGYSNQPQHF. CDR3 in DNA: TGTGCCAGCAGAGGGGGATACAGCAATCAGCCCCAGCATTTT.

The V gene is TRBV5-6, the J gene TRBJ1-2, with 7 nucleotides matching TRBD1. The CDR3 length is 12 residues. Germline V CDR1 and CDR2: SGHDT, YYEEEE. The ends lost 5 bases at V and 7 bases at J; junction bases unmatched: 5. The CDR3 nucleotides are TGTGCCAGCAGTGACAGGGTCGGTGGCTACACCTTC. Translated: CASSDRVGGYTF.